This entry describes one T cell receptor (beta chain). The antigen is unknown. This specimen comes from a study of OX40 agonist ivuxolimab in advanced cancers. Overall study context: Patients were given ivuxolimab, an antibody that agonizes OX40 (CD134). Earlier anti-PD-1, anti-PD-L1 or anti-CTLA-4 therapy was permitted; roughly 40% had received some. Study findings and constraints: Within 6 weeks, CD4+ and CD8+ blood T cells expanded clonally at 0.1 to 3.0 mg/kg.

Using immunoSEQ multiplex PCR, the repertoire was profiled, and TCRdb retains in-frame clones only, with some absent. Of about 33,000 clones listed, 89% are singletons. The germline V gene has CDR1 SEHNR and CDR2 FQNEAQ (reference sequence). The trim removed 5 bases at V and 6 bases at J, leaving 6 bases unmatched. The CDR3 has 14 amino acids. The TCR sequence derives from an adult with an advanced solid tumor such as melanoma, head and neck, liver or kidney cancer. Sequencing used CD4+ or CD8+ T cells sorted from blood, obtained in a trial of the OX40 agonist ivuxolimab. The chain has TRBV7-9 and TRBJ2-1; 8 bases line up with TRBD2. The CDR3 nucleotides read TGTGCCAGCAGCCCCTTAGCGGGACCCAATGAGCAGTTCTTC. Residues: CASSPLAGPNEQFF.